One sample yielded the 27 T cell receptor beta chains listed below, sequenced in a study of CD8 T cells in ankylosing spondylitis. TCRdb re-derived calls from the 5' RACE reads in MiXCR, one entry per CDR3 protein. The sample yields 500,000 or so distinct CDR3 sequences, roughly 5.2% seen once. General study results and limits: About 8 highly homologous variants made up a TCR beta motif that seemed to typify ankylosing spondylitis blood.

No antigen has been assigned to these receptors. The sequenced sample was blood, either unsorted or a sorted T cell fraction (not recorded which). The origin of the receptors is a male donor with ankylosing spondylitis.

The chain uses TRBV4-1 and TRBJ2-7; the D gene is possibly TRBD2 (6 bases). The CDR3 covers 16 residues. CDR1 MGHRA and CDR2 YSYEKL come from the germline V gene. Trimming removed 0 bases from V and 7 bases from J, with 19 bases in between. The CDR3 DNA reads as TGCGCCAGCAGCCAAGATCTTCGGGGGAGGCGCCGGGAGCAGTACTTC. It is translated as CASSQDLRGRRREQYF.

This clonotype was observed many times. The CDR3 DNA reads TGTGCCACAGCAGCCCGGGACTCTCAAGAGACCCAGTACTTC. Translation gives CATAARDSQETQYF. V is TRBV10-3 and J is TRBJ2-5, with a possible D match to TRBD2 (6 bases). Deletions cut 10 bases from V and 2 bases from J, with 17 bases between. CDR3 length: 14 residues. CDR1 and CDR2 (germline): ENHRY, SYGVKD.

The table lists this clonotype with a count of one. A much more abundant neighbour one base away suggests this may be a read error. The rearrangement uses TRBV7-2 and TRBJ2-5; TRBD1 matches 7 bases. In germline, CDR1 is SGHTA, CDR2 FQGNSA. There are 15 residues in the CDR3. CDR3 DNA: TGTGCCAGCAGCCAAGGGACAGCGTACCAAGAGACCCAGGACTTC. Translated, it gives CASSQGTAYQETQDF.

This clonotype has ten or more counts. This chain uses TRBV4-1 with TRBJ1-1, with TRBD1 identical over 8 bases. The CDR3 contains 16 residues. Germline CDR1 MGHRA, CDR2 YSYEKL. Trimming took 8 bases from V and 2 from J; bases not matched to a gene: 13. CDR3 loop: CASGPTLGQGNTEAFF. In DNA form, the CDR3 reads TGCGCCAGCGGACCCACTTTAGGACAGGGAAACACTGAAGCTTTCTTT.

In this sample, this clonotype turned up many times. The chain links TRBV20-1 to TRBJ2-1; D is perhaps TRBD1 (5 bases). This CDR3 has 15 residues. Trimming removed 3 bases from V and 1 base from J, with 13 bases in between. Looked up from germline, CDR1 is DFQATT and CDR2 is SNEGSKA (reference sequence). This CDR3 reads CSASTGPLSYNEQFF. CDR3 bases: TGCAGTGCTAGTACAGGACCCCTTTCCTACAATGAGCAGTTCTTC.

The sample holds many counts of this clonotype. J is TRBJ1-3 and V is TRBV4-3; D gene unclear. Trimming took 0 bases from V and 2 from J, leaving 11 bases between them. The CDR3 spans 16 residues. Germline lookup yields CDR1 LGHNA and CDR2 YSLEER. The CDR3 coding sequence is TGCGCCAGCAGCCAAGATTGGAGGGCGGCTGGAAACACCATATATTTT. Translation: CASSQDWRAAGNTIYF.

This clonotype has ten or more counts. The chain combines TRBV6-1 with TRBJ2-7, with 10 bases fitting TRBD2. Germline CDR1 and CDR2: MNHNS and SASEGT. Trimming at V came to 6 bases and at J to 2 bases, leaving 4 bases not matched to a gene. The CDR3 runs 14 residues. CDR3 loop: CASRASGSTYEQYF. CDR3 in DNA: TGTGCCAGCAGAGCTAGCGGGAGTACCTACGAGCAGTACTTC.

This clonotype was detected only a few times. The chain uses TRBV6-5 and TRBJ2-5; D call uncertain. CDR3 length equals 14 residues. Germline lookup yields CDR1 MNHEY and CDR2 SVGAGI. The V end was cut by 0 bases, the J end by 4 bases, with 9 bases between. The CDR3 sequence: CASSYSFQRETQYF. DNA of the CDR3: TGTGCCAGCAGTTACTCGTTCCAGCGAGAGACCCAGTACTTC.

This clonotype has a count of ten or more. The chain combines TRBV12-3 or TRBV12-4 with TRBJ1-1, with a weak D call TRBD1 (5 bases). The CDR3 is 13 amino acids. V lost 6 bases and J lost 11, with 19 bases in between. The CDR3 loop is CASSPGGASGAFF. The CDR3 DNA reads as TGTGCCAGCAGCCCTGGGGGTGCAAGTGGGGCTTTCTTT.

This clonotype was detected many times. This chain uses TRBV9 with TRBJ1-1; D not resolved. The CDR3 is 14 residues long. The V gene lost 2 bases and the J gene lost 0 bases, with 8 bases spanning the gap. Germline values: CDR1 SGDLS, CDR2 YYNGEE. CDR3: CASSVMGMNTEAFF. The CDR3 coding sequence is TGTGCCAGCAGCGTTATGGGCATGAACACTGAAGCTTTCTTT.

Only a few counts were recorded for this clonotype. This chain uses TRBV4-2 with TRBJ2-3, with D uncertain. V was shortened by 5 bases and J by 4 bases, with 10 bases between the two germline ends. Germline lookup yields CDR1 LGHNA and CDR2 YNFKEQ. This CDR3 comprises 13 residues. The CDR3 is CASSTPQADTQYF. The CDR3 coding sequence is TGTGCCAGCAGCACCCCCCAGGCAGATACGCAGTATTTT.

This chain uses TRBV7-9 with TRBJ2-1; D gene ambiguous. CDR3 length: 16 residues. The germline V gene has CDR1 SEHNR and CDR2 FQNEAQ (reference sequence). Trimming cost V 5 bases and J 2 bases, with 16 bases left between them. The CDR3 loop reads CASSPMLLCPYNEQFF. Written as DNA, the CDR3 is TGTGCCAGCAGCCCAATGCTCCTCTGCCCCTACAATGAGCAGTTCTTC.

The table lists this clonotype with many counts. The chain is built from TRBV20-1 and TRBJ2-3; 10 nucleotides align to TRBD1. J was trimmed by 4 bases and V by 3 bases; bases with no gene match: 10. There are 16 residues in the CDR3. In germline, CDR1 is DFQATT, CDR2 SNEGSKA (reference sequence). The CDR3 sequence: CSARPRQGARADTQYF. CDR3 DNA: TGCAGTGCTAGGCCCCGACAGGGGGCTCGCGCAGATACGCAGTATTTT.

At least ten counts were recorded for this clonotype. The CDR3 is CASSFGAAKNIQYF. The CDR3 coding sequence is TGTGCCAGCAGTTTTGGGGCAGCCAAAAACATTCAGTACTTC. This chain joins TRBV5-6 and TRBJ2-4; D is possibly TRBD1 (5 bases). CDR1 is SGHDT, CDR2 YYEEEE, per germline. The CDR3 is 14 amino acids. V was trimmed by 5 bases and J by 0 bases, leaving 9 bases between them.

At least ten counts were recorded for this clonotype. The V call is TRBV6-1, the J call TRBJ2-7; TRBD1 matches at 9 bases. Germline lookup yields CDR1 MNHNS and CDR2 SASEGT. V shed 6 bases and J 6 bases; nucleotides not matched to a gene: 6. CDR3 length: 13 amino acids. The CDR3 nucleotides are TGTGCCAGCAGGACAGGGGGGGTATCCGAGCAGTACTTC. Translating gives CASRTGGVSEQYF.

The CDR3 DNA sequence: TGTGCCATCTCCAGCGGGAGAGAATTCTATGAGCAGTTCTTC. This sequence encodes CAISSGREFYEQFF. The V gene is TRBV28, the J gene TRBJ2-1, with 8 nucleotides matching TRBD2. CDR3 length: 14 residues. Germline V gives CDR1 MDHEN, CDR2 SYDVKM. J was trimmed by 8 bases and V by 10 bases; bases with no gene match: 13.

In its sample, this clonotype was seen many times. CDR3 nucleotides: TGTGCCAGCAGCTTTACGGACTTACAGTACTTC. Translation: CASSFTDLQYF. The J gene is TRBJ2-5, the V gene TRBV7-2; D perhaps matches TRBD2 (5 bases). The germline V and J ends were trimmed by 3 bases and 11 bases, with 10 bases remaining between them. The CDR3 consists of 11 residues. Germline values: CDR1 SGHTA, CDR2 FQGNSA.

This clonotype was seen repeatedly, ten times or more. This chain links TRBV7-9 with TRBJ2-3; 11 positions agree with TRBD1. Germline V gene lookup returns CDR1 SEHNR and CDR2 FQNEAQ (reference sequence). V gave up 5 bases and J gave up 4 bases; unmatched junction bases: 8. The length of the CDR3 is 16 residues. The CDR3 DNA is TGTGCCAGCAGCCCCTGGTCGGGACAGGGGGCAGATACGCAGTATTTT. Encoded protein: CASSPWSGQGADTQYF. The full variable domain, rest sourced from reference TRBV7-9 and TRBJ2-3, is DTGVSQNPRHKITKRGQNVTFRCDPISEHNRLYWYRQTLGQGPEFLTYFQNEAQLEKSRLLSDRFSAERPKGSFSTLEIQRTEQGDSAMYLCASSPWSGQGADTQYFGPGTRLTVL.

At least ten counts were recorded for this clonotype. The chain uses TRBV7-8 and TRBJ2-7, with unresolved D. There are 14 residues in the CDR3. Trimming pared 5 bases from V and 2 bases from J, leaving 13 bases between. CDR1 and CDR2 (germline): SGHVS, FQNEAQ. The CDR3 reads CASSLSEATYEQYF. DNA for the CDR3: TGTGCCAGCAGCCTTAGTGAGGCGACCTACGAGCAGTACTTC.

This clonotype was observed a handful of times. This chain uses TRBV2 with TRBJ2-1; possible D gene TRBD2, 5 bases. Between the trimmed V and J ends, which lost 5 bases and 5 bases, there was a span of 10 bases. Germline V gene data show CDR1 as SNHLY and CDR2 as FYNNEI. This CDR3 is 13 amino acids long. CDR3 protein: CASSSEGDNEQFF. CDR3 bases: TGTGCCAGCAGTTCAGAGGGAGACAATGAGCAGTTCTTC.

This clonotype was detected ten times or more. V and J are TRBV7-2 and TRBJ2-7; the D gene is possibly TRBD1 (6 bases). The germline gives CDR1 SGHTA, CDR2 FQGNSA. The length of the CDR3 is 16 residues. With 1 base removed from V and 5 bases from J, the gap between germline ends came to 18 bases. The CDR3 spells CASSLEGTLLADEQYF. Here the CDR3 DNA reads TGTGCCAGCAGCTTAGAGGGGACACTCCTGGCAGACGAGCAGTACTTC. Using reference TRBV7-2 and TRBJ2-7 for the parts outside the CDR3, the full variable domain is GAGVSQSPSNKVTEKGKDVELRCDPISGHTALYWYRQSLGQGLEFLIYFQGNSAPDKSGLPSDRFSAERTGGSVSTLTIQRTQQEDSAVYLCASSLEGTLLADEQYFGPGTRLTVT.

This clonotype was found many times. The V gene is TRBV4-2, the J gene TRBJ2-7; 7 positions match TRBD2. The germline V gene encodes CDR1 LGHNA and CDR2 YNFKEQ. This CDR3 comprises 14 residues. The V segment lost 2 bases and the J segment 1 base; nucleotides outside the gene matches: 2. The CDR3 loop is CASSQPGLSYEQYF. CDR3 sequence (DNA): TGTGCCAGCAGCCAACCGGGACTATCCTACGAGCAGTACTTC.

This clonotype was seen only a few times. V is TRBV10-2 and J is TRBJ2-7; possibly TRBD2 for D (6 bases). V dropped 8 bases and J dropped 5 bases, with 16 bases sitting between them. CDR1 WSHSY and CDR2 SAAADI come from the germline V gene. The CDR3 has 13 residues. CDR3 sequence reads: CASSRGMGHEQYF. The CDR3 DNA reads TGCGCCAGCTCGCGGGGCATGGGGCACGAGCAGTACTTC.

This clonotype was counted ten times or more. V and J are TRBV18 and TRBJ2-1; TRBD2 matches 10 bases. The junction had 6 bases not matched to a gene; V was cut back by 0 bases and J by 4 bases. The germline CDR1 and CDR2 sequences are KGHSH and LQKENI. The CDR3 is 17 residues long. DNA of the CDR3: TGTGCCAGCTCACCACCGCAGCGGGGGGGCCTGTACAATGAGCAGTTCTTC. Translation gives CASSPPQRGGLYNEQFF.

There are a few counts of this clonotype. The genes are TRBV7-9 and TRBJ2-1; possible D gene TRBD1, 7 bases. Trimming removed 6 bases at V and 5 bases at J, with 17 bases between. CDR3 length: 15 amino acids. Per the germline V gene, CDR1 is SEHNR and CDR2 is FQNEAQ (reference sequence). The CDR3 reads CASSIQGGLNNEQFF. CDR3 in DNA: TGTGCCAGCAGTATCCAGGGGGGTCTCAACAATGAGCAGTTCTTC. The whole variable domain, remainder taken from reference TRBV7-9 and TRBJ2-1, is DTGVSQNPRHKITKRGQNVTFRCDPISEHNRLYWYRQTLGQGPEFLTYFQNEAQLEKSRLLSDRFSAERPKGSFSTLEIQRTEQGDSAMYLCASSIQGGLNNEQFFGPGTRLTVL.

This clonotype was seen many times. This rearrangement joins TRBV6-5 to TRBJ2-3; 7 nucleotides match TRBD2. The CDR3 sequence is 15 residues long. V was clipped by 2 bases and J by 0 bases; unmatched bases: 2. Germline V lookup: CDR1 MNHEY, CDR2 SVGAGI. The CDR3 spells CASSYLSGSTDTQYF. In nucleotides, the CDR3 is TGTGCCAGCAGTTACCTTAGCGGGAGCACAGATACGCAGTATTTT.

In this sample, this clonotype turned up many times. The V gene is TRBV5-1, the J gene TRBJ1-1, with 8 bases aligning to TRBD1. V was pared by 4 bases and J by 5 bases, with 10 bases of the junction left unmatched. Per the germline V gene, CDR1 is SGHRS and CDR2 is YFSETQ. The CDR3 has 15 amino acids. The CDR3 DNA follows: TGCGCCAGCAGCCCGACGGACAGGGAGGGAACTGAAGCTTTCTTT. Translated: CASSPTDREGTEAFF.